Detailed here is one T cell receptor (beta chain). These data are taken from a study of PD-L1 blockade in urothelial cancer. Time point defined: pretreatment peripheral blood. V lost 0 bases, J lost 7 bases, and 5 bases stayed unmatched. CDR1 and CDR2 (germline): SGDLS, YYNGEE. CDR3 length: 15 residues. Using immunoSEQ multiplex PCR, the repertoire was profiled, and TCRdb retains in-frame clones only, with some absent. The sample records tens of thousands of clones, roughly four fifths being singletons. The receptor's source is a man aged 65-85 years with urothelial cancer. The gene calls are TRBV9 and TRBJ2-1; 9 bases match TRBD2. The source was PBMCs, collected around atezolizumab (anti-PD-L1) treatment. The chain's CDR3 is CASSVGNSGRNEQFF. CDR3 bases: TGTGCCAGCAGCGTAGGGAATAGCGGGAGAAATGAGCAGTTCTTC.